The clone carrying this T cell receptor (beta chain) turned up a few times. Its antigen is still unknown. This sample stems from a study of response to subunit inactivated influenza vaccine. Whole-study results and caveats: That few new T cells are recruited by each seasonal influenza vaccination was the authors' suggestion.

TCRdb analysed the RT-PCR reads with MiXCR anew, one entry per CDR3 protein. In the table there are hundreds of thousands of distinct CDR3 sequences, approximately 17% of which are singletons. This sequence was found in a man aged 50-60 years who received an inactivated influenza vaccine. This sample comprised PBMCs from blood, obtained 5 days after vaccination.

The DNA of the CDR3 is TGTGCCAGCAGTGGCAGGGATGGCTACACCTTC. Translated: CASSGRDGYTF. The chain is built from TRBV2 and TRBJ1-2; a possible D gene is TRBD1 (5 bases). The germline CDR1 and CDR2 sequences are SNHLY and FYNNEI. V was cut by 4 bases and J by 6 bases, with 6 bases left in between. This CDR3 is 11 amino acids long.